This entry lists 31 T cell receptor beta chains sequenced from one sample in a study of T-cell memory formation after mild COVID-19. Each CDR3 protein is one row after TCRdb ran MiXCR on the 5' RACE reads. The table lists about 110,000 distinct CDR3 sequences, about 17% of them singletons. The specimen was PBMCs or a T cell subset sorted from them (not recorded which). These receptors all stem from an adult woman who had mild COVID-19 (a few samples of this study predate the infection). Cell type and time point are not known.

Only a few counts were recorded for this clonotype. The V gene is TRBV4-1, the J gene TRBJ1-5; 7 nucleotides line up with TRBD1. J was trimmed by 3 bases and V by 4 bases; bases with no gene match: 9. Germline CDR1 is MGHRA and CDR2 is YSYEKL. CDR3 length: 16 residues. CDR3 loop: CASSPTGTEVNQPQHF. In nucleotides, the CDR3 is TGCGCCAGCAGCCCAACCGGGACAGAGGTCAATCAGCCCCAGCATTTT.

A few counts support this clonotype. The genes are TRBV12-3 or TRBV12-4 and TRBJ1-1; D remains ambiguous. The CDR3 covers 16 residues. Trimming stripped 6 bases from V and 4 bases from J, with 21 bases between. Written as DNA, the CDR3 is TGTGCCAGCAGCGACCGCGTGCCTCTTTATCCCACTGAAGCTTTCTTT. Translation gives CASSDRVPLYPTEAFF.

This clonotype showed up just a few times. The chain links TRBV5-5 to TRBJ1-5; TRBD1 matches at 10 bases. Trimming removed 4 bases from V and 5 bases from J; junction bases left unmatched: 6. The germline V gene encodes CDR1 SGHKS and CDR2 YYEKEE (reference sequence). CDR3 length equals 15 residues. This CDR3 is CASSQTTGGYQPQHF. CDR3 DNA sequence: TGTGCCAGCAGCCAAACGACAGGGGGCTATCAGCCCCAGCATTTT.

This clonotype came up a few times. V usage is TRBV29-1 and J usage is TRBJ2-1; 12 bases are shared with TRBD2. The ends lost 1 base at V and 3 bases at J; junction bases unmatched: 4. This CDR3 is built from 16 residues. Per germline, CDR1 SQVTM and CDR2 ANQGSEA. As DNA, the CDR3 is TGCAGCGTTGAAGCTAGCGGGAGGGCGATCTACAATGAGCAGTTCTTC. Residues: CSVEASGRAIYNEQFF.

This clonotype was detected a few times. The chain recombines TRBV4-2 with TRBJ2-3, with D uncertain. The CDR3 loop spans 18 amino acids. Trimming removed 2 bases at V and 4 bases at J, with 22 bases between. Germline V gene data show CDR1 as LGHNA and CDR2 as YNFKEQ. The CDR3 protein is CASSQLLHGVLEADTQYF. The CDR3 nucleotides read TGTGCCAGCAGCCAACTCCTCCATGGTGTACTGGAAGCAGATACGCAGTATTTT.

This chain joins TRBV29-1 and TRBJ1-1; D remains unclear. CDR1 and CDR2 (germline): SQVTM, ANQGSEA. Trimming took 4 bases from V and 5 from J, leaving 11 bases between them. The CDR3 runs to 12 residues. In nucleotides, the CDR3 is TGCAGCGTTGCCAACATGGGGACTGAAGCTTTCTTT. Translation: CSVANMGTEAFF.

This clonotype has only a few counts. The chain recombines TRBV12-3 or TRBV12-4 with TRBJ1-1, with D uncertain. V dropped 1 base and J dropped 4 bases, with 10 bases sitting between them. There are 14 residues in the CDR3. In nucleotides, the CDR3 is TGTGCCAGCAGTTTAGTAGGAGGGATCACTGAAGCTTTCTTT. Translated, it gives CASSLVGGITEAFF.

This clonotype was observed a few times. The chain carries TRBV27 and TRBJ2-7; D may be TRBD2 (5 bases). The germline V and J ends were trimmed by 8 bases and 5 bases, with 22 bases remaining between them. This CDR3 spans 15 amino acids. CDR1 MNHEY and CDR2 SMNVEV come from the germline V gene (reference sequence). Here the CDR3 DNA reads TGTGCCAGCCCTCCCCGAGGGAGTCCCCCCAACGAGCAGTACTTC. Its translation: CASPPRGSPPNEQYF.

This clonotype has at least ten counts. The chain joins TRBV7-9 to TRBJ1-2; unclear D gene. CDR1 and CDR2 from the germline V gene are SEHNR and FQNEAQ (reference sequence). V was clipped by 0 bases and J by 8 bases, with 7 bases between them. The CDR3 consists of 12 residues. The CDR3 DNA follows: TGTGCCAGCAGCTTAGCCGCGGGAGGCTACACCTTC. Its protein is CASSLAAGGYTF. Using reference TRBV7-9 and TRBJ1-2 for the parts outside the CDR3, the full variable domain is DTGVSQNPRHKITKRGQNVTFRCDPISEHNRLYWYRQTLGQGPEFLTYFQNEAQLEKSRLLSDRFSAERPKGSFSTLEIQRTEQGDSAMYLCASSLAAGGYTFGSGTRLTVV.

This clonotype was observed many times. The V gene is TRBV27, the J gene TRBJ2-2, with D possibly TRBD2 on 6 matching bases. From germline, CDR1 is MNHEY and CDR2 SMNVEV (reference sequence). The CDR3 sequence is 15 residues long. Trimming took off 6 bases at V and 2 bases at J, with 13 bases between the two ends. The CDR3 is CASRPFSGNTGELFF. CDR3 in DNA: TGTGCCAGCAGGCCTTTTAGCGGAAACACCGGGGAGCTGTTTTTT.

This clonotype was observed a few times. V gene TRBV29-1 combines with J gene TRBJ2-7; 7 positions match TRBD1. This CDR3 has 16 residues. V lost 4 bases and J lost 4; bases outside the gene matches: 16. In germline, CDR1 is SQVTM, CDR2 ANQGSEA. CDR3 DNA sequence: TGCAGCGTTGTCCGGGACAGCACCGTGTTGGGGTACGAGCAGTACTTC. Encoded protein: CSVVRDSTVLGYEQYF.

This clonotype was seen more than once but under ten times. V gene TRBV4-2 combines with J gene TRBJ2-3, with 12 bases that match TRBD2. The V gene end was trimmed by 1 base and the J gene end by 1 base; junction bases not matched to a gene: 3. CDR3 length: 17 residues. Germline V CDR1 and CDR2: LGHNA, YNFKEQ. The CDR3 region is CASSQALAGGRTDTQYF. The CDR3 region has the DNA TGTGCCAGCAGCCAAGCGCTAGCGGGGGGGCGCACAGATACGCAGTATTTT.

This chain connects TRBV7-9 to TRBJ2-2; possible D gene TRBD2, 6 bases. The V end lost 11 bases, the J end lost 4 bases, and 14 bases lay between the germline ends. This CDR3 spans 13 amino acids. CDR1 and CDR2 from the germline V gene are SEHNR and FQNEAQ (reference sequence). This chain's CDR3 is CASVGLLTGELFF. The CDR3 bases are TGTGCCTCTGTGGGACTCCTCACCGGGGAGCTGTTTTTT.

The CDR3 DNA follows: TGTGCCAGCAGTTCGGCCGGGTCAATTCAGTACTTC. Protein: CASSSAGSIQYF. The gene calls are TRBV6-5 and TRBJ2-4; D is ambiguous. Trimming shortened V by 4 bases and J by 10 bases, and 11 bases separated the two germline ends. The length of the CDR3 is 12 residues. Germline V lookup: CDR1 MNHEY, CDR2 SVGAGI.

This clonotype was picked up a small number of times. This chain links TRBV13 with TRBJ2-3; TRBD2 is a possible D gene (5 bases). Trimming cost V 1 base and J 0 bases, with 11 bases left between them. The germline V gene has CDR1 PRHDT and CDR2 FYEKMQ (reference sequence). This CDR3 region has 16 residues. CDR3 in amino acids: CASSLVFGVSTDTQYF. In DNA, the CDR3 is TGTGCCAGCAGCTTAGTGTTCGGGGTTAGCACAGATACGCAGTATTTT.

The chain links TRBV12-3 or TRBV12-4 to TRBJ2-7, with 10 bases lining up with TRBD2. The CDR3 covers 15 residues. Germline trimming cut 6 bases from V and 0 bases from J; bases unmatched to any gene: 5. The CDR3 DNA follows: TGTGCCAGCAGCCTAGCGGGGGAAAACTCCTACGAGCAGTACTTC. Amino acid sequence: CASSLAGENSYEQYF.

The chain carries TRBV20-1 and TRBJ1-1; D is ambiguous. The germline CDR1 and CDR2 sequences are DFQATT and SNEGSKA (reference sequence). The CDR3 runs 15 residues. V lost 0 bases and J 0 bases, leaving 11 bases between the germline ends. The CDR3 DNA is TGCAGTGCTAGAGATCCCGTTTGGATGAACACTGAAGCTTTCTTT. It codes for CSARDPVWMNTEAFF.

The table lists this clonotype with a few counts. This chain links TRBV7-9 with TRBJ1-2; a weak D match, TRBD1 (6 bases). Germline V lookup: CDR1 SEHNR, CDR2 FQNEAQ (reference sequence). The length of the CDR3 is 13 residues. The V end was cut by 4 bases, the J end by 6 bases, with 12 bases between. CDR3 protein: CASSSLGGDGYTF. The CDR3 DNA sequence: TGTGCCAGCAGCTCTCTTGGGGGCGATGGCTACACCTTC.

This clonotype was picked up a small number of times. This chain links TRBV29-1 with TRBJ2-7, with a possible D match to TRBD1 (5 bases). Germline V lookup: CDR1 SQVTM, CDR2 ANQGSEA. V lost 1 base and J lost 2, with 12 bases in between. CDR3 length equals 14 residues. The CDR3 sequence is CSVEAGISTYEQYF. The CDR3 DNA sequence: TGCAGCGTTGAAGCAGGGATATCAACCTACGAGCAGTACTTC.

This clonotype came up a few times. The gene calls are TRBV24-1 and TRBJ2-7, with 7 bases that match TRBD2. The CDR3 loop spans 16 amino acids. CDR1 is KGHDR and CDR2 is SFDVKD in the germline V gene. V shed 2 bases, J shed 5 bases, and the junction held 11 bases outside the gene matches. Written as DNA, the CDR3 is TGTGCCACCAGTGATTCGGTGGCGGGAGCTCATAACGAGCAGTACTTC. Its translation: CATSDSVAGAHNEQYF.

This clonotype has only a few counts. The J gene is TRBJ1-4, the V gene TRBV12-3 or TRBV12-4; D is unclear. This CDR3 spans 15 amino acids. The ends were cut back, 2 bases at V and 6 bases at J, with 13 bases in the middle. Written as DNA, the CDR3 is TGTGCCAGCAGTTTACTTGATTTAGGCGATGAAAAACTGTTTTTT. Its translation is CASSLLDLGDEKLFF.

This clonotype was seen only a few times. V and J are TRBV29-1 and TRBJ2-3; a weak D match, TRBD1 (5 bases). CDR3 length: 13 amino acids. V lost 3 bases, J lost 3 bases, and 10 bases lay in between. Looked up from germline, CDR1 is SQVTM and CDR2 is ANQGSEA. CDR3 in amino acids: CSVEVQGTDTQYF. CDR3 nucleotide sequence: TGCAGCGTTGAGGTCCAGGGAACAGATACGCAGTATTTT.

The chain has TRBV29-1 and TRBJ1-2; tentative D call: TRBD1 (6 bases). Looked up from germline, CDR1 is SQVTM and CDR2 is ANQGSEA. With 4 bases removed from V and 4 bases from J, the gap between germline ends came to 16 bases. The CDR3 contains 14 residues. The DNA for the CDR3 is TGCAGCGTTGGAGGGGGTGATACCTCCTATGGCTACACCTTC. Protein product: CSVGGGDTSYGYTF.

In this sample, this clonotype turned up many times. The chain has TRBV7-8 and TRBJ2-2; no firm D call. CDR3 length: 16 residues. The germline CDR1 and CDR2 sequences are SGHVS and FQNEAQ. With 5 bases removed from V and 2 bases from J, the gap between germline ends came to 15 bases. Written as DNA, the CDR3 is TGTGCCAGCAGCCAAAGGAAGGGCTTTAACACCGGGGAGCTGTTTTTT. It encodes CASSQRKGFNTGELFF. The full variable domain, completed using reference TRBV7-8 and TRBJ2-2, is GAGVSQSPRYKVAKRGQDVALRCDPISGHVSLFWYQQALGQGPEFLTYFQNEAQLDKSGLPSDRFFAERPEGSVSTLKIQRTQQEDSAVYLCASSQRKGFNTGELFFGEGSRLTVL.

The rearrangement joins TRBV7-9 to TRBJ2-5; 9 positions agree with TRBD2. With V trimmed by 2 bases and J by 4 bases, 8 bases remained unmatched. The germline V gene encodes CDR1 SEHNR and CDR2 FQNEAQ (reference sequence). CDR3 length equals 16 residues. Here the CDR3 DNA reads TGTGCCAGCAGCTTATTTGCGGGAGGGCATTCAGAGACCCAGTACTTC. Its translation is CASSLFAGGHSETQYF.

The J gene is TRBJ2-5, the V gene TRBV28; either TRBD1 or TRBD2 may fit D (5 bases each). The CDR3 runs 15 residues. From germline, CDR1 is MDHEN and CDR2 SYDVKM. V was trimmed by 6 bases and J by 2 bases, leaving 16 bases between them. Here the CDR3 DNA reads TGTGCCAGCAGCCGAGTGGGGGATTTTCAAGAGACCCAGTACTTC. It yields the protein CASSRVGDFQETQYF.

In its sample, this clonotype was seen a few times. The chain combines TRBV7-6 with TRBJ2-5; a possible D gene is TRBD2 (6 bases). Germline CDR1 and CDR2: SGHVS and FNYEAQ. V was clipped by 4 bases and J by 5 bases, with 11 bases between them. The CDR3 has 13 residues. The CDR3 spells CASSSRLVETQYF. CDR3 coding DNA: TGTGCCAGCAGCTCAAGACTAGTGGAGACCCAGTACTTC.

The rearrangement uses TRBV27 and TRBJ2-1, with TRBD2 matching 12 bases. The CDR3 runs to 18 residues. Per germline, CDR1 MNHEY and CDR2 SMNVEV (reference sequence). V dropped 3 bases and J dropped 3; count of bases not matched to a gene: 9. Here the CDR3 DNA reads TGTGCCAGCAGTTTCTTAACTAGCGGGAGGAATTACTACAATGAGCAGTTCTTC. As protein: CASSFLTSGRNYYNEQFF.

This clonotype has more than one count but fewer than ten. V is TRBV5-4 and J is TRBJ2-7, with 8 nucleotides matching TRBD1. Germline loops: CDR1 SGHNT, CDR2 YYREEE (reference sequence). This CDR3 region has 14 residues. V lost 7 bases to trimming and J lost 1 base; unmatched junction nucleotides: 7. CDR3 amino acids: CASQMDRASYEQYF. The CDR3, as DNA: TGTGCCAGCCAGATGGACAGGGCTTCCTACGAGCAGTACTTC.

The chain joins TRBV6-5 to TRBJ1-4; D not resolved. The CDR3 spans 13 residues. Germline V gene data show CDR1 as MNHEY and CDR2 as SVGAGI. V was clipped by 0 bases and J by 3 bases, with 2 bases between them. The DNA for the CDR3 is TGTGCCAGCAGTTACTCTCCTAATGAAAAACTGTTTTTT. This codes for CASSYSPNEKLFF.

In its sample, this clonotype was seen a few times. This chain joins TRBV10-3 and TRBJ2-1, with 14 bases fitting TRBD2. Germline V CDR1 and CDR2: ENHRY, SYGVKD. V was clipped by 8 bases and J by 5 bases; unmatched bases: 8. The CDR3 sequence is 16 residues long. CDR3 region: CAIGTSGSFGNNEQFF. The CDR3 coding sequence is TGTGCCATCGGGACTAGCGGGAGTTTCGGCAACAATGAGCAGTTCTTC.